This TCR beta chain emerged from a study of Ad26.COV2.S vaccination and SARS-CoV-2 variants. Overall study: The COV1001 Ad26.COV2.S trial arm included the donor.

V gave up 5 bases and J gave up 6 bases, with 15 bases separating them. The CDR3 sequence is 13 residues long. In germline, CDR1 is SGHNT, CDR2 YYREEE (reference sequence). Treatment given: roughly 19 received Ad26.COV2.S at low or high dose, single or two shots; 5 received placebo; per-sample allocation not given. At day 63 after the first vaccine or placebo injection, samples were drawn. Donor was an adult aged 18-55 years in Boston. Produced via immunoSEQ multiplex PCR; TCRdb's table is partial and in-frame only. The table shows about 480,000 clones, with around nine tenths occurring only once. Findings and caveats of the study: Recipients given vaccine exceeded placebo recipients in spike-specific TCR breadth.

Regarding this clone: Its antigen is undetermined.

V gene TRBV5-4 combines with J gene TRBJ2-7; tentatively, D is TRBD2 (5 bases). The input for sequencing was peripheral blood, taken in a trial of Ad26.COV2.S vaccine versus placebo. This clonotype was obtained from a person between 18 and 65 years old who received the Ad26.COV2.S COVID-19 vaccine or a placebo. This CDR3 is CASRPGLSSEQYF. The CDR3 DNA sequence: TGTGCCAGCAGACCTGGACTTTCAAGCGAGCAGTACTTC.